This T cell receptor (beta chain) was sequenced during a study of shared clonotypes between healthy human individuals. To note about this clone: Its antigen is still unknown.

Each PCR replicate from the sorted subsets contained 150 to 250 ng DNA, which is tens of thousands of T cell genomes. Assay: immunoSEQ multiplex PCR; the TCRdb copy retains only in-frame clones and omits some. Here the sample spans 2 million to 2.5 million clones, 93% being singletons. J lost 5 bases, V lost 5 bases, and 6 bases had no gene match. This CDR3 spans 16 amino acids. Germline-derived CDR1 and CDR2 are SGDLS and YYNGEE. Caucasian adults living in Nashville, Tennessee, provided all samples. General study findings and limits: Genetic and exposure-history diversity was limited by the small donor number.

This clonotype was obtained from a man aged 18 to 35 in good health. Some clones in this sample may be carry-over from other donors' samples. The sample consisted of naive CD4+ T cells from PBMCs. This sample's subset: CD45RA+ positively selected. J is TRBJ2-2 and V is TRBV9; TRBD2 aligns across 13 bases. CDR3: CASSRLAGGLTGELFF. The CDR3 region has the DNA TGTGCCAGCAGTAGACTAGCGGGAGGTTTGACCGGGGAGCTGTTTTTT.